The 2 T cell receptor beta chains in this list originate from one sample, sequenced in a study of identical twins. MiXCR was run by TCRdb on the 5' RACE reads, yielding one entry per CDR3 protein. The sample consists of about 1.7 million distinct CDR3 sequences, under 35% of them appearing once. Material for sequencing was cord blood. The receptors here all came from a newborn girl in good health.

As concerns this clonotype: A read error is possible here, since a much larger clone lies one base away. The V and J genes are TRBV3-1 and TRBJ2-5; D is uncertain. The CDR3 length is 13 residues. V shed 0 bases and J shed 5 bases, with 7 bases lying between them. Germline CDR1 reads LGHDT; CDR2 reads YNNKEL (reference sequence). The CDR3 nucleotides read TGTGCCAGCAGCCAAGAAGGGCACGAGACCCAGTACTTC. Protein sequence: CASSQEGHETQYF.

The CDR3 here is CASSPKGQGIGNQPQHF. The CDR3 DNA follows: TGTGCCAGTTCTCCAAAAGGACAGGGAATAGGGAATCAGCCCCAGCATTTT. The V and J genes are TRBV19 and TRBJ1-5; 8 bases fit TRBD1. V lost 8 bases to trimming and J lost 4 bases; unmatched junction nucleotides: 16. Germline V CDR1 and CDR2: LNHDA, SQIVND (reference sequence). This CDR3 is 17 amino acids long.